This is a list of T cell receptor beta chains from one sample in a study of long-term antiretroviral therapy in people with HIV. Generated by immunoSEQ multiplex PCR, the TCRdb table keeps only in-frame clones and is missing some. Of some 17,000 clones listed, 88% are singletons. The sample in question was unsorted PBMCs, obtained 6.9 years after starting antiretroviral therapy. All receptors come from a man over 45 with HIV. Each CDR3 is given with its conserved first and last residue. A D gene is named only where the DNA matches it firmly. Only part of the rows carry a size: once, few, many, or a class if the clone is expanded.

TRBD2	.	TRBV7-8	TRBJ2-3	TGTGCCAGCAGCTTGTTAGCGGGCACGGTCACAGATACGCAGTATTTT	CASSLLAGTVTDTQYF
.	.	TRBV5-8	TRBJ1-5	TGTGCCAGCAGCGTAGACATCAATCAGCCCCAGCATTTT	CASSVDINQPQHF
.	.	TRBV7-2	TRBJ1-1	TGTGCCAGCAGCTTAACCCTTTCTCCGACTGAAGCTTTCTTT	CASSLTLSPTEAFF
TRBD1	once	TRBV6-1	TRBJ1-5	TGTGCCAGCAGTGGCCAGGGGGCCGAGGATCAGCCCCAGCATTTT	CASSGQGAEDQPQHF
.	.	TRBV28	TRBJ2-7	TGTGCCAGCAGTCCCCAGGGGAGTGGGTCCTACGAGCAGTACTTC	CASSPQGSGSYEQYF
.	medium-sized	TRBV7-8	TRBJ2-7	TGTGCCAGCAGCTTACTAGTACCCGAGCAGTACTTC	CASSLLVPEQYF
.	medium-sized	TRBV27	TRBJ1-1	TGTGCCAGCAGTTCCTGGTCCCGCGACACTGAAGCTTTCTTT	CASSSWSRDTEAFF
TRBD2	.	TRBV7-9	TRBJ2-1	TGTGCCAGCAGCTTTGCGGGAGACTACAATGAGCAGTTCTTC	CASSFAGDYNEQFF
TRBD1	.	TRBV4-1	TRBJ1-4	TGCGCCAGCAGCCAAGTGTCGACAGGGGGGAATGAAAAACTGTTTTTT	CASSQVSTGGNEKLFF
TRBD2	few	TRBV29-1	TRBJ2-7	TGCAGCGCTGGACCGGGACTAGCGGGAGACCGGCTCTACGAGCAGTACTTC	CSAGPGLAGDRLYEQYF
.	.	TRBV6-1	TRBJ2-7	TGTGCCATCGATGATTGGGTATCCTACGAGCAGTACTTC	CAIDDWVSYEQYF
.	.	TRBV9	TRBJ1-1	TGTGCCAGCAGCGTGGCTGGTAGTATGAACACTGAAGCTTTCTTT	CASSVAGSMNTEAFF
.	.	TRBV28	TRBJ1-1	TGTGCCAGCAGTTTAGTGACGGGGGTGGGCATGAACACTGAAGCTTTCTTT	CASSLVTGVGMNTEAFF
TRBD1	.	TRBV9	TRBJ2-7	TGTGCCAGCAGCGTACACAGGGGATTCGGCGAGCAGTACTTC	CASSVHRGFGEQYF
.	.	TRBV6-6	TRBJ1-6	TGTGCCAGCAGCCCCCTGACAGAACCGAATTCACCCCTCCACTTT	CASSPLTEPNSPLHF
TRBD1	.	TRBV4-2	TRBJ2-7	TGTGCCAGCAGCCAGGCACAGGGGGTGGACGAGCAGTACTTC	CASSQAQGVDEQYF
.	.	TRBV4-1	TRBJ1-5	TGCGCCAGCAGCCAAGATTCAGTTCAGCCCCAGCATTTT	CASSQDSVQPQHF
TRBD2	.	TRBV4-3	TRBJ2-1	TGCGCCAGCAGGTCCCGGGCGGGAGGGTACAATGAGCAGTTCTTC	CASRSRAGGYNEQFF
.	.	TRBV6-1	TRBJ2-5	TGTGCCAGCAGTACAGGGATTACCACAGAGCAGTACTTC	CASSTGITTEQYF
.	.	TRBV7-3	TRBJ2-2	TGTGCCAGCAGCTTATCTAGGGTCGCCGGGGAGCTGTTTTTT	CASSLSRVAGELFF
TRBD1	.	TRBV6-1	TRBJ2-7	TGTGCCAGCAGTTCGGGACAGATCTACGAGCAGTACTTC	CASSSGQIYEQYF
TRBD2	.	TRBV4-2	TRBJ2-2	TGTGCCAGCAGCCTCCCCGGGGGGGGTGGCGGGGAGCTGTTTTTT	CASSLPGGGGGELFF
.	.	TRBV6-4	TRBJ2-1	TGTGCCAGCAGTGGAGGTGGGTGGTTCCGGCATGAGCAGTTCTTC	CASSGGGWFRHEQFF
.	.	TRBV27	TRBJ1-1	TGTGCCAGCAGTTTAATGGGGGGGAACACTGAAGCTTTCTTT	CASSLMGGNTEAFF
TRBD2	.	TRBV7-6	TRBJ2-2	TGTGCCAGCAGCCGCAGCGGGAGGGGTACCGGGGAGCTGTTTTTT	CASSRSGRGTGELFF
.	.	TRBV25-1	TRBJ2-7	TGTGCCAGCAGTGAAAAAGGGAGTCACTACGAGCAGTACTTC	CASSEKGSHYEQYF
.	.	TRBV6-5	TRBJ2-3	TGTGCCAGCAGTTACGTACAGGGAAGCGGCACAGATACGCAGTATTTT	CASSYVQGSGTDTQYF
.	.	TRBV5-6	TRBJ2-7	TGTGCCAGCAGCTTCAGGGGCATGAACGAGCAGTACTTC	CASSFRGMNEQYF
.	once	TRBV9	TRBJ2-5	TGTGCCAGCAGCCCGGCGGGCTTCCAAGAGACCCAGTACTTC	CASSPAGFQETQYF
TRBD1	.	TRBV27	TRBJ1-2	TGTGCCAGCAGTTTGAGAGGGACAGCGGGGCCCTATGGCTACACCTTC	CASSLRGTAGPYGYTF
.	.	TRBV11-3	TRBJ2-7	TGTGCCAGCAGCCCCAGGGCCTGGCACTCCTACGAGCAGTACTTC	CASSPRAWHSYEQYF
.	.	TRBV15	TRBJ2-1	TGTGCCACCAGCAGAGACCCGGTGAATGAGCAGTTCTTC	CATSRDPVNEQFF
.	few	TRBV5-4	TRBJ2-7	TGTGCCAGCAGCTCCCTAGTTCCCGAGCAGTACTTC	CASSSLVPEQYF
.	.	TRBV4-1	TRBJ2-1	TGCGCCAGCAGCCAAGATTGGGGGCTAGCCAATGAGCAGTTCTTC	CASSQDWGLANEQFF
.	.	TRBV19	TRBJ2-1	TGTGCCAGTAGCCAAACGAGGTACAATGAGCAGTTCTTC	CASSQTRYNEQFF
TRBD2	.	TRBV7-3	TRBJ2-1	TGTGCCAGCAGCTTAATAGCGGGAAAAAACAATGAGCAGTTCTTC	CASSLIAGKNNEQFF
TRBD1	once	TRBV29-1	TRBJ2-7	TGCAGCGTTGTCCGGGACAGCTCCTACGAGCAGTACTTC	CSVVRDSSYEQYF
TRBD2	.	TRBV19	TRBJ2-3	TGTGCCAGTAGTCCCGGGACTAGCGGGAGGAGGACAGATACGCAGTATTTT	CASSPGTSGRRTDTQYF
.	.	TRBV7-9	TRBJ2-2	TGTGCCAGCAGCCCCCCTTTTACCGGGGAGCTGTTTTTT	CASSPPFTGELFF
.	.	TRBV4-2	TRBJ2-1	TGTGCCAGCAGCTCGGGGGACCCCGCGTACAATGAGCAGTTCTTC	CASSSGDPAYNEQFF